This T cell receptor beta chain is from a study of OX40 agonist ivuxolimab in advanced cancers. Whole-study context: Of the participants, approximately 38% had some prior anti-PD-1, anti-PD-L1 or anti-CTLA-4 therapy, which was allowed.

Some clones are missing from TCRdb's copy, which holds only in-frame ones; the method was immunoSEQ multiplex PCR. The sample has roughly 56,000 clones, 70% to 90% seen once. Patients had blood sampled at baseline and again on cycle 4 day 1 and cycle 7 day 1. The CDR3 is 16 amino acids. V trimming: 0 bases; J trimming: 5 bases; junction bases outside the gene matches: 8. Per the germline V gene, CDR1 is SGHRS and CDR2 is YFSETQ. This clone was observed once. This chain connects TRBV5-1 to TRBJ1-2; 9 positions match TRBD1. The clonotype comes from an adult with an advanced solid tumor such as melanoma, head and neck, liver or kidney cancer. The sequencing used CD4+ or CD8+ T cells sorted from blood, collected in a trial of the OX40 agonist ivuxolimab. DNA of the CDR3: TGCGCCAGCAGCTTGGACCAACGGACAGGGGCGTATGGCTACACCTTC. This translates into CASSLDQRTGAYGYTF.